The T cell receptor beta chain described here comes from a study of regulatory T cells in long-lasting Graves disease. Study-wide background: By definition, persistent Graves' disease involved antithyroid drugs for over 5 years alongside positive TSH receptor antibodies. The study's findings and limits: Only a small sample size was used, which may have cut accuracy.

Trimming removed 6 bases at V and 5 bases at J, with 19 bases between. The CDR3 totals 14 residues. Germline values: CDR1 DFQATT, CDR2 SNEGSKA (reference sequence). Construction of the TCR beta libraries employed iRepertoire HTBI primers in conjunction with Arm-PCR of CDR3 regions. TCRdb re-derived calls from the multiplex PCR reads in MiXCR, one entry per CDR3 protein. The data hold a few hundred thousand distinct CDR3 sequences, with around 22% observed a single time. Time point given: persistent/refractory GD, antithyroid drugs over 5 years with positive TRAb. The TCR library was made from RNA extracted from PBMCs. For this clonotype: Its antigen is unknown. This may be a read error, as it is one base from a much larger clone.

The chain carries TRBV20-1 and TRBJ2-5; D is perhaps TRBD2 (7 bases). Sequencing used peripheral blood mononuclear cells (PBMCs), obtained when the disease was refractory, from a patient treated with antithyroid drugs. The TCR originated in a female donor with Graves disease. The CDR3 here is CSARPGRGAETQYF. For the CDR3, the DNA is TGCAGTGCAAGACCGGGACGGGGGGCGGAGACCCAGTACTTC.